The rows below give T cell receptor beta chains drawn from one sample of a study of Graves' ophthalmopathy and Graves' hyperthyroidism. One entry per CDR3 protein results from TCRdb running MiXCR on the multiplex PCR reads. The data contain 1 million to 1.3 million distinct CDR3 sequences, around a third of them singletons. Specimen: peripheral blood or thyroid tissue (not recorded which). The receptors come from an adult man with Graves' hyperthyroidism. CDR3s include the opening cysteine and the closing phenylalanine or tryptophan. The D gene is left open where the match is weak. Clone size is not always given. Where it is, it says once, few, many or a class for expanded clones.

v_gene: TRBV6-1
d_gene: -
abundance: once
j_gene: TRBJ2-7
CDR3aa: CASSSQTGMTYEQYF
CDR3nt: TGTGCCAGCAGTTCCCAGACAGGAATGACCTACGAGCAGTACTTC

v_gene: TRBV7-9
d_gene: TRBD1
abundance: -
j_gene: TRBJ1-4
CDR3aa: CASSQGHPGGEDEKLFF
CDR3nt: TGCGCCAGCAGCCAAGGGCACCCAGGGGGCGAGGATGAAAAACTGTTTTTT

v_gene: TRBV12-3/TRBV12-4
d_gene: -
abundance: many
j_gene: TRBJ1-5
CDR3aa: CASSLGLQTIGNQPQHF
CDR3nt: TGTGCCAGCAGTTTGGGGCTACAGACGATTGGAAATCAGCCCCAGCATTTT

v_gene: TRBV3-1
d_gene: -
abundance: -
j_gene: TRBJ1-1
CDR3aa: CASSQDREAFF
CDR3nt: TGTGCCAGCAGCCAAGACAGGGAAGCTTTCTTT

v_gene: TRBV12-3/TRBV12-4
d_gene: -
abundance: many
j_gene: TRBJ1-2
CDR3aa: CASSSPGQLGYGYTF
CDR3nt: TGTGCCAGCAGTTCACCTGGACAACTCGGCTATGGCTACACCTTC

v_gene: TRBV9
d_gene: -
abundance: few
j_gene: TRBJ1-1
CDR3aa: CASSVGAGMNTEAFF
CDR3nt: TGTGCCAGCAGCGTAGGTGCCGGGATGAACACTGAAGCTTTCTTT

v_gene: TRBV4-1
d_gene: -
abundance: few
j_gene: TRBJ1-5
CDR3aa: CASSHPGLGLSNQPQHF
CDR3nt: TGCGCCAGCAGCCATCCAGGGTTAGGGCTTAGCAATCAGCCCCAGCATTTT

v_gene: TRBV9
d_gene: -
abundance: once
j_gene: TRBJ2-7
CDR3aa: CASSVGGTNYEQYF
CDR3nt: TGTGCCAGCAGCGTTGGGGGGACGAACTACGAGCAGTACTTC

v_gene: TRBV5-1
d_gene: -
abundance: many
j_gene: TRBJ2-3
CDR3aa: CASSPRSATDTQYF
CDR3nt: TGCGCCAGCAGCCCCCGGTCCGCCACAGATACGCAGTATTTT

v_gene: TRBV2
d_gene: -
abundance: -
j_gene: TRBJ1-2
CDR3aa: CASNNRANYGYTF
CDR3nt: TGTGCCAGCAACAACCGGGCCAACTATGGCTACACCTTC

v_gene: TRBV6-5
d_gene: TRBD1
abundance: -
j_gene: TRBJ1-4
CDR3aa: CASSQRTGTDEKLFF
CDR3nt: TGTGCCAGCAGTCAAAGGACCGGGACAGATGAAAAACTGTTTTTT

v_gene: TRBV11-2
d_gene: -
abundance: -
j_gene: TRBJ2-7
CDR3aa: CASSAFDGRYEQYF
CDR3nt: TGTGCCAGCAGCGCATTCGACGGTCGCTACGAGCAGTACTTC

v_gene: TRBV4-3
d_gene: TRBD2
abundance: -
j_gene: TRBJ2-5
CDR3aa: CASSQEVAGIQETQYF
CDR3nt: TGCGCCAGCAGCCAAGAGGTAGCGGGGATCCAAGAGACCCAGTACTTC

v_gene: TRBV10-3
d_gene: -
abundance: many
j_gene: TRBJ1-2
CDR3aa: CAISEGANYGYTF
CDR3nt: TGTGCCATCAGTGAGGGCGCTAACTATGGCTACACCTTC

v_gene: TRBV10-3
d_gene: -
abundance: many
j_gene: TRBJ2-5
CDR3aa: CAIGGRWGTQYF
CDR3nt: TGTGCCATCGGGGGTCGGTGGGGGACCCAGTACTTC

v_gene: TRBV20-1
d_gene: -
abundance: few
j_gene: TRBJ2-2
CDR3aa: CSARVSKLAGELFF
CDR3nt: TGCAGTGCTAGAGTATCGAAATTAGCCGGGGAGCTGTTTTTT

v_gene: TRBV12-3/TRBV12-4
d_gene: -
abundance: many
j_gene: TRBJ2-7
CDR3aa: CASRVAASQGEQYF
CDR3nt: TGTGCCAGCAGGGTGGCCGCGAGTCAGGGCGAGCAGTACTTC

v_gene: TRBV14
d_gene: TRBD2
abundance: -
j_gene: TRBJ2-7
CDR3aa: CASSIGTSGVDEQYF
CDR3nt: TGTGCCAGCAGCATCGGGACTAGCGGCGTCGACGAGCAGTACTTC

v_gene: TRBV29-1
d_gene: -
abundance: -
j_gene: TRBJ1-2
CDR3aa: CSVEEGESYGYTF
CDR3nt: TGCAGCGTTGAGGAGGGGGAATCCTATGGCTACACCTTC

v_gene: TRBV7-9
d_gene: TRBD1
abundance: many
j_gene: TRBJ1-2
CDR3aa: CASSVRDRIYYGYTF
CDR3nt: TGTGCCAGCAGCGTCCGGGACAGAATATACTATGGCTACACCTTC

v_gene: TRBV7-9
d_gene: TRBD1
abundance: -
j_gene: TRBJ1-5
CDR3aa: CASSLAPTGGQNQPQHF
CDR3nt: TGTGCCAGCAGCTTAGCCCCGACAGGGGGCCAAAATCAGCCCCAGCATTTT

v_gene: TRBV19
d_gene: TRBD1
abundance: many
j_gene: TRBJ1-5
CDR3aa: CASSISWDRGRQPQHF
CDR3nt: TGTGCCAGTAGTATATCTTGGGACAGGGGTAGGCAGCCCCAGCATTTT

v_gene: TRBV20-1
d_gene: TRBD1
abundance: -
j_gene: TRBJ2-3
CDR3aa: CSAIPGQGYTDTQYF
CDR3nt: TGCAGTGCCATACCGGGACAGGGCTACACAGATACGCAGTATTTT